The 25 T cell receptor beta chains listed next were all sequenced from one sample in a study of radiation and T cells in renal cell carcinoma. Time point noted: blood 4 weeks post-SBRT, at nephrectomy. The treatment is: 15 Gy SBRT to primary tumor, nephrectomy 4 weeks later. Produced via immunoSEQ multiplex PCR; TCRdb's table is partial and in-frame only. Among 130,000 to 150,000 clones listed, around 88% were seen once. Sequencing was performed on blood, taken from a patient whose treatment included radiotherapy and nephrectomy. The source of these receptors is a woman in her fifties or sixties with renal cell carcinoma.

CDR3 region: CASSRTRDRTTDTQYF. The CDR3 region has the DNA TGTGCCAGCAGCCGAACCCGGGACAGGACTACAGATACGCAGTATTTT. The rearrangement joins TRBV5-5 to TRBJ2-3; 8 bases agree with TRBD1. Trimming took 4 bases from V and 3 from J; bases not matched to a gene: 10. CDR1 and CDR2 from the germline V gene are SGHKS and YYEKEE (reference sequence). This CDR3 contains 16 residues. The whole variable domain, remainder taken from reference TRBV5-5 and TRBJ2-3, is DAGVTQSPTHLIKTRGQQVTLRCSPISGHKSVSWYQQVLGQGPQFIFQYYEKEERGRGNFPDRFSARQFPNYSSELNVNALLLGDSALYLCASSRTRDRTTDTQYFGPGTRLTVL.

CDR3 sequence (DNA): TGTGCCACCAGTCAGGGGACCGGGCGCAATGAAAAACTGTTTTTT. It codes for CATSQGTGRNEKLFF. The rearrangement links TRBV15 to TRBJ1-4; possible D gene TRBD1, 6 bases. The germline V and J ends were trimmed by 6 bases and 5 bases, with 16 bases remaining between them. Per the germline V gene, CDR1 is LNHNV and CDR2 is YYDKDF (reference sequence). This CDR3 comprises 15 residues.

J is TRBJ2-5 and V is TRBV6-1; 10 nucleotides line up with TRBD2. The length of the CDR3 is 17 residues. The ends lost 1 base at V and 1 base at J; junction bases unmatched: 6. In germline, CDR1 is MNHNS, CDR2 SASEGT. CDR3 region: CASSEGASGRGQETQYF. DNA for the CDR3: TGTGCCAGCAGTGAAGGGGCTAGCGGGAGAGGCCAAGAGACCCAGTACTTC.

The gene calls are TRBV7-2 and TRBJ2-2; D uncertain. Trimming left V 4 bases short and J 0 bases short, with 12 bases between. The CDR3 has 16 residues. Germline assignment: CDR1 SGHTA and CDR2 FQGNSA. The CDR3 reads CASSSETVANTGELFF. The CDR3 DNA is TGTGCCAGCAGCTCGGAAACGGTCGCGAACACCGGGGAGCTGTTTTTT.

The rearrangement joins TRBV4-1 to TRBJ1-5; D ambiguous. Germline loops: CDR1 MGHRA, CDR2 YSYEKL. V was clipped by 3 bases and J by 4 bases, with 4 bases between them. The CDR3 consists of 12 residues. The CDR3 loop reads CASSQGNQPQHF. Written as DNA, the CDR3 is TGCGCCAGCAGCCAGGGGAATCAGCCCCAGCATTTT.

The CDR3 is CASSRGQKSYGYTF. The CDR3 DNA reads TGTGCCAGCAGCCGTGGACAGAAGTCCTATGGCTACACCTTC. J is TRBJ1-2 and V is TRBV28; D perhaps matches TRBD1 (6 bases). V lost 6 bases to trimming and J lost 4 bases, with 15 bases between them. Germline CDR1 MDHEN, CDR2 SYDVKM. CDR3 length: 14 residues.

The table lists this clone with a few counts. The chain couples TRBV27 to TRBJ1-1, with TRBD1 as a possible D gene (5 bases). The CDR3 is made up of 12 amino acids. The ends were cut back, 7 bases at V and 2 bases at J, with 8 bases in the middle. Germline CDR1 and CDR2: MNHEY and SMNVEV (reference sequence). The CDR3 is CASKRGNTEAFF. The CDR3 DNA is TGTGCCAGCAAGAGGGGCAACACTGAAGCTTTCTTT.

The J gene is TRBJ2-2, the V gene TRBV28, with D possibly matching TRBD1 (6 bases). The CDR3 is 13 residues long. V was shortened by 9 bases and J by 5 bases, with 13 bases between the two germline ends. Germline loops: CDR1 MDHEN, CDR2 SYDVKM. The CDR3, as DNA: TGTGCCAGTAAAAGGGGGATTACCGGGGAGCTGTTTTTT. Translation gives CASKRGITGELFF.

The chain combines TRBV7-2 with TRBJ2-4; 8 nucleotides align to TRBD2. With 6 bases clipped from V and 0 bases from J, the junction kept 13 bases outside the gene matches. The CDR3 loop spans 18 amino acids. CDR1 and CDR2 (germline): SGHTA, FQGNSA. The CDR3 region is CASSIGASGLLAKNIQYF. The CDR3 DNA is TGTGCCAGCAGTATCGGGGCTAGCGGGTTACTAGCCAAAAACATTCAGTACTTC.

The rearrangement links TRBV10-3 to TRBJ1-2; 7 bases match TRBD1. The germline V gene has CDR1 ENHRY and CDR2 SYGVKD. This CDR3 contains 16 residues. V lost 5 bases to trimming and J lost 8 bases; unmatched junction nucleotides: 17. CDR3 amino acids: CAISSTPQTGNHGYTF. The CDR3 DNA sequence: TGTGCCATCAGTTCTACCCCACAGACAGGGAATCACGGCTACACCTTC.

The J gene is TRBJ2-5, the V gene TRBV7-2, with D possibly matching TRBD2 (6 bases). Trimming took 7 bases from V and 2 from J, leaving 11 bases between them. Germline V gives CDR1 SGHTA, CDR2 FQGNSA. This CDR3 comprises 13 residues. The CDR3 nucleotides read TGTGCCAGCACCGGGACTTTTCAAGAGACCCAGTACTTC. Translated, it gives CASTGTFQETQYF.

This chain uses TRBV5-4 with TRBJ2-7; maybe TRBD2 (6 bases). Germline V gene lookup returns CDR1 SGHNT and CDR2 YYREEE (reference sequence). Trimming shortened V by 2 bases and J by 4 bases, and 13 bases separated the two germline ends. There are 14 residues in the CDR3. CDR3 region: CASSFGGLVYEQYF. The CDR3 region has the DNA TGTGCCAGCAGCTTCGGGGGATTGGTGTACGAGCAGTACTTC.

This sequence joins TRBV6-6 and TRBJ2-3; a weak D match, TRBD2 (5 bases). Germline loops: CDR1 MNHNY, CDR2 SVGAGI (reference sequence). The length of the CDR3 is 13 residues. V shed 8 bases and J shed 6 bases, with 15 bases lying between them. The CDR3 sequence: CASGKRSWDTQYF. CDR3 bases: TGTGCCAGCGGAAAGCGGTCCTGGGATACGCAGTATTTT.

This clone was counted between two and nine times. V is TRBV18 and J is TRBJ1-1; 9 bases match TRBD1. Germline trimming cut 3 bases from V and 1 base from J; bases unmatched to any gene: 6. Germline-derived CDR1 and CDR2 are KGHSH and LQKENI. The CDR3 has 16 residues. This CDR3 is CASSPEGQGSNTEAFF. CDR3 DNA sequence: TGTGCCAGCTCACCGGAAGGACAGGGGTCGAACACTGAAGCTTTCTTT.

The V and J genes are TRBV11-3 and TRBJ1-1; D is unresolved. The V and J ends lost 1 base and 5 bases respectively, with 11 bases between them. From germline, CDR1 is SGHNT and CDR2 YENEEA. The CDR3 runs 14 residues. In DNA form, the CDR3 reads TGTGCCAGCAGCTTAGCGGGGTTCGGGACTGAAGCTTTCTTT. Translating it yields CASSLAGFGTEAFF.

This sequence joins TRBV7-2 and TRBJ2-1, with 13 bases fitting TRBD2. The ends lost 4 bases at V and 5 bases at J; junction bases unmatched: 2. The CDR3 spans 15 residues. Germline lookup yields CDR1 SGHTA and CDR2 FQGNSA. This CDR3 reads CASSWTSGGNNEQFF. The CDR3 DNA sequence: TGTGCCAGCAGCTGGACTAGCGGGGGCAACAATGAGCAGTTCTTC.

The CDR3 nucleotides read TGTGCCAGTACCCGAACGACAGGGGGAGGTGAAAAACTGTTTTTT. This translates into CASTRTTGGGEKLFF. This sequence joins TRBV19 and TRBJ1-4; 9 bases match TRBD1. Germline trimming cut 7 bases from V and 7 bases from J; bases unmatched to any gene: 10. This CDR3 is 15 amino acids long. Germline V gives CDR1 LNHDA, CDR2 SQIVND (reference sequence).

V and J are TRBV16 and TRBJ2-3; 8 bases match TRBD1. Germline trimming cut 1 base from V and 6 bases from J; bases unmatched to any gene: 6. CDR3 length: 15 amino acids. Germline V gene data show CDR1 as KGHSY and CDR2 as FQNENV. The CDR3 nucleotides read TGTGCCAGCAGCCAATTCCAGGGGGCGCGGGATACGCAGTATTTT. This encodes CASSQFQGARDTQYF.

This CDR3 reads CASSPGLEQFF. In DNA, the CDR3 is TGTGCCAGCAGCCCGGGGTTGGAGCAGTTCTTC. This chain uses TRBV7-2 with TRBJ2-1, with a possible D match to TRBD2 (5 bases). V dropped 5 bases and J dropped 10 bases, with 9 bases sitting between them. Germline CDR1 is SGHTA and CDR2 is FQGNSA. The CDR3 has 11 residues. The full variable domain, completed using reference TRBV7-2 and TRBJ2-1, is GAGVSQSPSNKVTEKGKDVELRCDPISGHTALYWYRQSLGQGLEFLIYFQGNSAPDKSGLPSDRFSAERTGGSVSTLTIQRTQQEDSAVYLCASSPGLEQFFGPGTRLTVL.

The gene calls are TRBV5-6 and TRBJ2-5; D gene unclear. V lost 6 bases and J lost 0, with 18 bases in between. CDR3 length: 16 amino acids. The germline V gene encodes CDR1 SGHDT and CDR2 YYEEEE. In DNA form, the CDR3 reads TGTGCCAGCACTCGCGTCGGAGAACAGTACCAAGAGACCCAGTACTTC. Translated, it gives CASTRVGEQYQETQYF.

The gene calls are TRBV29-1 and TRBJ2-1; a weak D match, TRBD2 (6 bases). The CDR3 covers 14 residues. Germline values: CDR1 SQVTM, CDR2 ANQGSEA. The V end was cut by 4 bases, the J end by 5 bases, with 15 bases between. The CDR3 protein is CSVGLGEEDNEQFF. CDR3 nucleotide sequence: TGCAGCGTTGGATTGGGGGAGGAGGACAATGAGCAGTTCTTC.

The gene calls are TRBV7-2 and TRBJ2-2; 11 bases line up with TRBD1. The germline gives CDR1 SGHTA, CDR2 FQGNSA. The V segment lost 4 bases and the J segment 6 bases; nucleotides outside the gene matches: 1. CDR3 length: 14 amino acids. CDR3 bases: TGTGCCAGCAGCTGGGGACAGGGGGCCGGGGAGCTGTTTTTT. Residues: CASSWGQGAGELFF.

This chain uses TRBV2 with TRBJ1-5; D call uncertain. The CDR3 spans 13 residues. Germline V CDR1 and CDR2: SNHLY, FYNNEI. V gave up 6 bases and J gave up 0 bases, with 6 bases separating them. CDR3 amino acids: CASRGISNQPQHF. The CDR3 DNA sequence: TGTGCCAGCAGGGGGATTAGCAATCAGCCCCAGCATTTT.

The rearrangement joins TRBV6-1 to TRBJ2-1; perhaps TRBD2 as D (6 bases). CDR1 MNHNS and CDR2 SASEGT come from the germline V gene. CDR3 length equals 15 residues. The ends were cut back, 1 base at V and 8 bases at J, with 15 bases in the middle. The CDR3 is CASSEVIDAGHEQFF. As DNA, the CDR3 is TGTGCCAGCAGTGAAGTTATAGATGCGGGGCATGAGCAGTTCTTC.

The chain carries TRBV10-3 and TRBJ1-4, with 7 bases aligning to TRBD1. CDR3 length: 13 residues. Germline assignment: CDR1 ENHRY and CDR2 SYGVKD. V shed 3 bases and J 5 bases; nucleotides not matched to a gene: 0. The CDR3 region is CAISDRGNEKLFF. CDR3 in DNA: TGTGCCATCAGTGACAGGGGGAATGAAAAACTGTTTTTT.